Listed here are 26 T cell receptor beta chains from one sample, sequenced in a study of shared clonotypes between healthy human individuals. TCRdb's table, derived via immunoSEQ multiplex PCR, lists solely in-frame clones and lacks some. The sample holds hundreds of thousands of clones, 95% to 97% seen once. CD45RO-negative, CCR7-positively selected cells formed the naive CD8 fraction, excluding terminally differentiated effector memory CD45RA+ cells. Sequenced material: naive CD8+ T cells sorted from blood. These receptors all stem from a woman younger than 45 in good health.

The V call is TRBV6-1, the J call TRBJ2-4; D unresolved. V lost 2 bases and J 7 bases, leaving 6 bases between the germline ends. Germline CDR1 and CDR2: MNHNS and SASEGT. The CDR3 runs 12 residues. This CDR3 reads CASSEQANIQYF. DNA for the CDR3: TGTGCCAGCAGTGAACAGGCGAACATTCAGTACTTC.

The chain carries TRBV5-6 and TRBJ1-1, with D perhaps matching TRBD1 (5 bases). The V end lost 1 base, the J end lost 0 bases, and 10 bases lay between the germline ends. CDR1 is SGHDT and CDR2 is YYEEEE in the germline V gene. The CDR3 is 15 amino acids. DNA of the CDR3: TGTGCCAGCAGCTTGATTGGGGGGTTGAACACTGAAGCTTTCTTT. Translation: CASSLIGGLNTEAFF.

This clone was observed once. The CDR3 DNA reads as TGTGCCAGCAACATCACCGGGACAGATAATGAAAAACTGTTTTTT. It encodes CASNITGTDNEKLFF. The chain combines TRBV25-1 with TRBJ1-4, with 7 bases that match TRBD1. Germline CDR1 MGHDK, CDR2 SYGVNS. This CDR3 is built from 15 residues. V lost 7 bases to trimming and J lost 4 bases; unmatched junction nucleotides: 9.

This chain connects TRBV30 to TRBJ1-1; the D gene is possibly TRBD1 (6 bases). Germline loops: CDR1 GTSNPN, CDR2 SVGIG (reference sequence). There are 15 residues in the CDR3. Trimming took off 4 bases at V and 0 bases at J, with 15 bases between the two ends. The CDR3 region has the DNA TGTGCCTGGAATACAATGGGGGGCATGAACACTGAAGCTTTCTTT. It translates to CAWNTMGGMNTEAFF.

The chain's CDR3 is CASSLISGNEQYF. CDR3 coding DNA: TGTGCCAGCAGCTTAATATCGGGGAACGAGCAGTACTTC. The chain joins TRBV7-3 to TRBJ2-7, with D perhaps TRBD2 (5 bases). Germline CDR1 SGHTA, CDR2 FQGTGA. The V gene lost 1 base and the J gene lost 5 bases, with 9 bases spanning the gap. The CDR3 is 13 amino acids.

CDR3 nucleotides: TGTGCCAGCTCACCCGGGACTAGCTTGCCAGATACGCAGTATTTT. This gives the protein CASSPGTSLPDTQYF. The rearrangement links TRBV18 to TRBJ2-3, with TRBD2 matching 9 bases. The germline gives CDR1 KGHSH, CDR2 LQKENI. The junction had 5 bases not matched to a gene; V was cut back by 3 bases and J by 4 bases. The CDR3 loop spans 15 amino acids.

Points on this clone: Distinct nucleotide sequences in the sample also encode this CDR3. The genes are TRBV11-2 and TRBJ1-6; D is uncertain. The length of the CDR3 is 11 residues. CDR1 is SGHAT, CDR2 FQNNGV, per germline. V lost 1 base to trimming and J lost 10 bases, with 2 bases between them. CDR3 nucleotide sequence: TGTGCCAGCAGCTTAGGGTCACCCCTCCACTTT. Protein product: CASSLGSPLHF.

The chain couples TRBV6-1 to TRBJ1-1; unclear D gene. The ends were cut back, 5 bases at V and 3 bases at J, with 7 bases in the middle. The length of the CDR3 is 12 residues. The germline CDR1 and CDR2 sequences are MNHNS and SASEGT. The CDR3 spells CASSSGYTEAFF. CDR3 in DNA: TGTGCCAGCAGTAGCGGATACACTGAAGCTTTCTTT.

The chain couples TRBV5-6 to TRBJ2-7, with 7 bases fitting TRBD1. Germline V gene data show CDR1 as SGHDT and CDR2 as YYEEEE. The CDR3 has 14 amino acids. J gave up 3 bases and V 5 bases, and 8 bases lay outside the gene matches. CDR3: CASRTTGVSYEQYF. CDR3 DNA: TGTGCCAGCAGAACAACAGGGGTCAGCTACGAGCAGTACTTC.

For the CDR3, the DNA is TGTGCCAGCAGCCCCTACAGGGGCACTGAAGCTTTCTTT. This gives the protein CASSPYRGTEAFF. The V and J genes are TRBV5-4 and TRBJ1-1; 7 bases are a match to TRBD1. This CDR3 has 13 residues. V was clipped by 4 bases and J by 4 bases; unmatched bases: 4. CDR1 is SGHNT, CDR2 YYREEE, per germline (reference sequence).

This clone has just a few counts. The J gene is TRBJ2-5, the V gene TRBV6-1; TRBD2 aligns across 10 bases. Trimming cost V 0 bases and J 5 bases; bases outside gene matches: 9. This CDR3 has 17 amino acids. Germline assignment: CDR1 MNHNS and CDR2 SASEGT. Here the CDR3 DNA reads TGTGCCAGCAGTGAAGCGCGGCTAGCGGGAGCTTTTGAGACCCAGTACTTC. Its translation is CASSEARLAGAFETQYF.

The rearrangement links TRBV27 to TRBJ1-4; 7 nucleotides line up with TRBD1. V was pared by 3 bases and J by 8 bases, with 6 bases of the junction left unmatched. The CDR3 is 14 residues long. Germline CDR1 reads MNHEY; CDR2 reads SMNVEV (reference sequence). The CDR3 region is CASSLRQGGEKLFF. In nucleotides, the CDR3 is TGTGCCAGCAGTTTGCGGCAGGGGGGGGAAAAACTGTTTTTT.

The gene calls are TRBV7-9 and TRBJ2-7; D remains ambiguous. The CDR3 covers 12 residues. V dropped 1 base and J dropped 3 bases, with 4 bases sitting between them. Germline CDR1 reads SEHNR; CDR2 reads FQNEAQ (reference sequence). The CDR3 nucleotides read TGTGCCAGCAGCTTAGTTCTCTACGAGCAGTACTTC. Translation: CASSLVLYEQYF. Supplemented by reference TRBV7-9 and TRBJ2-7, the full variable domain reads DTGVSQNPRHKITKRGQNVTFRCDPISEHNRLYWYRQTLGQGPEFLTYFQNEAQLEKSRLLSDRFSAERPKGSFSTLEIQRTEQGDSAMYLCASSLVLYEQYFGPGTRLTVT.

The V call is TRBV7-8, the J call TRBJ2-7, with TRBD1 identical over 10 bases. This CDR3 spans 16 amino acids. CDR1 and CDR2 from the germline V gene are SGHVS and FQNEAQ. V lost 5 bases to trimming and J lost 1 base; unmatched junction nucleotides: 8. As DNA, the CDR3 is TGTGCCAGCAGCCATGACAGGACAGGGGGATCCTACGAGCAGTACTTC. It encodes CASSHDRTGGSYEQYF. Full variable domain (remainder filled in from reference TRBV7-8 and TRBJ2-7): GAGVSQSPRYKVAKRGQDVALRCDPISGHVSLFWYQQALGQGPEFLTYFQNEAQLDKSGLPSDRFFAERPEGSVSTLKIQRTQQEDSAVYLCASSHDRTGGSYEQYFGPGTRLTVT.

This chain links TRBV10-2 with TRBJ2-3, with 13 bases aligning to TRBD2. This CDR3 spans 18 amino acids. Looked up from germline, CDR1 is WSHSY and CDR2 is SAAADI. The V segment lost 3 bases and the J segment 0 bases; nucleotides outside the gene matches: 6. In nucleotides, the CDR3 is TGCGCCAGCAGTGATGGACTAGCGGGGGCCCCTAGCACAGATACGCAGTATTTT. This codes for CASSDGLAGAPSTDTQYF.

The chain uses TRBV11-2 and TRBJ1-2; D is unclear. V was trimmed by 1 base and J by 4 bases, leaving 4 bases between them. Germline CDR1 is SGHAT and CDR2 is FQNNGV. The CDR3 runs 12 residues. The CDR3 loop reads CASSLGSYGYTF. CDR3 DNA: TGTGCCAGCAGCTTAGGGTCCTATGGCTACACCTTC.

This clone has only one observation. V and J are TRBV2 and TRBJ2-7; 9 bases align to TRBD1. Germline CDR1 is SNHLY and CDR2 is FYNNEI. CDR3 length equals 16 residues. Losses at the gene ends were 6 bases for V and 9 bases for J; bases not matched to a gene: 18. The CDR3 nucleotides read TGTGCCAGCAGCGAGGGGCCGACAGGGGGAGGCAATGGGCAGTACTTC. Protein product: CASSEGPTGGGNGQYF.

The chain recombines TRBV9 with TRBJ2-7; D is unresolved. V was shortened by 0 bases and J by 4 bases, with 14 bases between the two germline ends. Germline V gene lookup returns CDR1 SGDLS and CDR2 YYNGEE. The CDR3 is made up of 15 amino acids. The CDR3 sequence: CASSVGGRPDYEQYF. CDR3 nucleotides: TGTGCCAGCAGCGTAGGGGGAAGACCGGATTACGAGCAGTACTTC.

This chain connects TRBV27 to TRBJ2-7; D unclear. CDR3 length: 15 amino acids. Germline lookup yields CDR1 MNHEY and CDR2 SMNVEV (reference sequence). V dropped 5 bases and J dropped 2 bases, with 16 bases sitting between them. CDR3 coding DNA: TGTGCCAGCAGTCCGACCGCCCATGGTGCCTACGAGCAGTACTTC. Translated, it gives CASSPTAHGAYEQYF.

The rearrangement uses TRBV19 and TRBJ1-5; no clear D. The germline V and J ends were trimmed by 6 bases and 0 bases, with 12 bases remaining between them. Germline V gene sequence: CDR1 LNHDA, CDR2 SQIVND (reference sequence). There are 15 residues in the CDR3. The CDR3 bases are TGTGCCAGTAGACCAGGAACGAGTAGCAATCAGCCCCAGCATTTT. Translating it yields CASRPGTSSNQPQHF. Full variable domain (missing parts from reference TRBV19 and TRBJ1-5): DGGITQSPKYLFRKEGQNVTLSCEQNLNHDAMYWYRQDPGQGLRLIYYSQIVNDFQKGDIAEGYSVSREKKESFPLTVTSAQKNPTAFYLCASRPGTSSNQPQHFGDGTRLSIL.

The rearrangement joins TRBV7-9 to TRBJ2-7; 7 bases map to TRBD2. The CDR3 is made up of 14 amino acids. V was clipped by 5 bases and J by 2 bases; unmatched bases: 6. Germline-derived CDR1 and CDR2 are SEHNR and FQNEAQ (reference sequence). In nucleotides, the CDR3 is TGTGCCAGCAGCCACCCTAGCGGCCCCTACGAGCAGTACTTC. Encoded protein: CASSHPSGPYEQYF. Together with reference TRBV7-9 and TRBJ2-7, the CDR3 gives the full variable domain: DTGVSQNPRHKITKRGQNVTFRCDPISEHNRLYWYRQTLGQGPEFLTYFQNEAQLEKSRLLSDRFSAERPKGSFSTLEIQRTEQGDSAMYLCASSHPSGPYEQYFGPGTRLTVT.

Comment on this clone: Germline and junction disagree at one end, which may indicate a read error. The chain combines TRBV9 with TRBJ2-7; D is perhaps TRBD1 (7 bases). The CDR3 totals 12 residues. Germline V gene sequence: CDR1 SGDLS, CDR2 YYNGEE. The CDR3: CASSGSSDQGDF. The CDR3 DNA reads as TGTGCCAGCAGCGGATCTAGCGATCAGGGGGACTTC.

In the case of this clone: Other DNA sequences in this specimen translate into the identical CDR3. The chain is built from TRBV27 and TRBJ2-3; 7 bases agree with TRBD2. The CDR3 has 12 residues. J was trimmed by 6 bases and V by 6 bases; bases with no gene match: 3. Germline values: CDR1 MNHEY, CDR2 SMNVEV (reference sequence). In DNA form, the CDR3 reads TGTGCCAGCAGCGGGGGGTCGGATACGCAGTATTTT. The encoded protein is CASSGGSDTQYF.

V is TRBV29-1 and J is TRBJ2-1; TRBD1 matches at 10 bases. The CDR3 length is 16 residues. CDR1 is SQVTM, CDR2 ANQGSEA, per germline. The junction had 8 bases not matched to a gene; V was cut back by 3 bases and J by 3 bases. The CDR3 sequence is CSVESRDRGLYNEQFF. The CDR3 DNA is TGCAGCGTTGAGAGTAGGGACAGGGGTCTCTACAATGAGCAGTTCTTC.

The chain combines TRBV7-9 with TRBJ2-7; TRBD2 agrees at 7 bases. CDR1 and CDR2 (germline): SEHNR, FQNEAQ (reference sequence). The junction had 21 bases not matched to a gene; V was cut back by 5 bases and J by 5 bases. This CDR3 has 18 amino acids. The CDR3 DNA sequence: TGTGCCAGCAGCGAGACCCCGGGGCGGGAGTCGTTATTCCACGAGCAGTACTTC. Translated, it gives CASSETPGRESLFHEQYF.

The rearrangement links TRBV7-9 to TRBJ2-7, with TRBD2 identical over 15 bases. After removal of 5 bases from V and 2 bases from J, the junction contained 7 bases not matched to a gene. The CDR3 covers 17 residues. Germline V gene lookup returns CDR1 SEHNR and CDR2 FQNEAQ (reference sequence). The CDR3 nucleotides are TGTGCCAGCAGCGATGGGACTAGCGGGAGGCCTACCTACGAGCAGTACTTC. It translates to CASSDGTSGRPTYEQYF.